Each of the 20 T cell receptor beta chains below was sequenced from the same sample in a study of cytomegalovirus exposure and HLA in healthy donors. PCR used 60 Vbeta primers and 13 Jbeta primers. The assay was immunoSEQ multiplex PCR, and TCRdb's table has in-frame clones only and misses some. The table lists 110,000 to 150,000 clones, around four fifths of them singletons. Specimen: PBMCs. These receptors were obtained from a male donor in good health and CMV-seronegative.

This clone came up once. This chain connects TRBV1 to TRBJ2-5; TRBD1 reflects the table's D call only, with no check against the DNA. The J call is in doubt because the DNA end fits TRBJ2-7 better. TRBV1 is annotated as a pseudogene. The CDR3 has 17 residues. This CDR3 is CTSSQDSSQVSSYEQYF. The CDR3 nucleotides read TGCACCAGCAGCCAAGATTCTTCACAGGTCAGCTCCTACGAGCAGTACTTC.

With regard to this clone: Since no conserved phenylalanine or tryptophan closes the CDR3, a read error is the likely cause. The limits of the CDR3 on the DNA are not certain, so only TCRdb's listed CDR3 is given. V gene TRBV6-1 combines with J gene TRBJ2-7; TRBD1 is the table's D call and was not checked against the DNA. The germline CDR1 and CDR2 sequences are MNHNS and SASEGT. From its first to its last residue, the CDR3 has 8 amino acids. The chain's CDR3 is CASSEAGA.

This clone was observed a single time. The genes are TRBV28 and TRBJ1-2; TRBD1 aligns across 8 bases. The CDR3 runs 15 residues. J was trimmed by 5 bases and V by 3 bases; bases with no gene match: 8. CDR1 is MDHEN and CDR2 is SYDVKM in the germline V gene. CDR3 amino acids: CASSLFSGQVYGYTF. The CDR3 DNA is TGTGCCAGCAGTTTGTTCTCGGGACAGGTATATGGCTACACCTTC.

The chain couples TRBV5-8 to TRBJ2-7; 8 bases agree with TRBD1. The CDR3 has 14 amino acids. V trimming: 4 bases; J trimming: 3 bases; junction bases outside the gene matches: 6. Germline V lookup: CDR1 SGHTS, CDR2 YDEGEE. The CDR3 protein is CASSRRTGRYEQYF. The CDR3 nucleotides read TGTGCCAGCAGCCGAAGGACAGGGCGCTACGAGCAGTACTTC.

The rearrangement uses TRBV30 and TRBJ2-1; D may be TRBD2 (6 bases). The CDR3 extends over 17 amino acids. Germline CDR1 GTSNPN, CDR2 SVGIG (reference sequence). V shed 2 bases and J shed 6 bases, with 23 bases lying between them. The chain's CDR3 is CAWSPLEGGAAGNEQFF. As DNA, the CDR3 is TGTGCCTGGAGTCCCCTGGAGGGTGGGGCCGCGGGCAATGAGCAGTTCTTC.

The V gene is TRBV23-1, the J gene TRBJ2-1; tentatively, D is TRBD1 (6 bases). TRBV23-1 is treated as an ORF (open reading frame) with a function not yet certain. The CDR3 runs to 16 residues. The ends were cut back, 1 base at V and 4 bases at J, with 14 bases in the middle. The DNA of the CDR3 is TGCGCCAGCAGTCAATTATTGAGGACAGAATACAATGAGCAGTTCTTC. It encodes CASSQLLRTEYNEQFF.

The chain joins TRBV14 to TRBJ1-2; D is ambiguous. Germline loops: CDR1 SGHDN, CDR2 FVKESK. The length of the CDR3 is 14 residues. V lost 2 bases and J 6 bases, leaving 13 bases between the germline ends. The CDR3 loop reads CASSQLSAADGYTF. CDR3 nucleotides: TGTGCCAGCAGCCAACTTTCGGCGGCGGATGGCTACACCTTC.

This chain joins TRBV5-8 and TRBJ1-2; a possible D gene is TRBD1 (6 bases). V gave up 4 bases and J gave up 7 bases, with 26 bases separating them. CDR1 SGHTS and CDR2 YDEGEE come from the germline V gene. The CDR3 is 17 residues long. The CDR3 bases are TGTGCCAGCAGCAGCCCAACCCAGGGGTCGACCCTAGGTGGCTACACCTTC. As protein: CASSSPTQGSTLGGYTF. Full variable domain (remainder filled in from reference TRBV5-8 and TRBJ1-2): EAGVTQSPTHLIKTRGQQATLRCSPISGHTSVYWYQQALGLGLQFLLWYDEGEERNRGNFPPRFSGRQFPNYSSELNVNALELEDSALYLCASSSPTQGSTLGGYTFGSGTRLTVV.

This clone was observed a few times. The chain combines TRBV6-5 with TRBJ2-7, with 10 bases fitting TRBD1. Losses at the gene ends were 0 bases for V and 3 bases for J; bases not matched to a gene: 2. The CDR3 loop spans 15 amino acids. In germline, CDR1 is MNHEY, CDR2 SVGAGI. CDR3 nucleotide sequence: TGTGCCAGCAGTTACTCCAGGACAGGGGGCTACGAGCAGTACTTC. Residues: CASSYSRTGGYEQYF.

This rearrangement joins TRBV6-5 to TRBJ2-3; 10 bases match TRBD2. Germline loops: CDR1 MNHEY, CDR2 SVGAGI. Trimming took 8 bases from V and 4 from J; bases not matched to a gene: 9. The CDR3 runs 15 residues. In nucleotides, the CDR3 is TGTGCCAGCCGGAGCGGGGGGGCCTTTGCAGATACGCAGTATTTT. Its protein product is CASRSGGAFADTQYF.

This sequence joins TRBV18 and TRBJ2-3, with 8 bases identical to TRBD1. The CDR3 runs to 15 residues. V lost 6 bases, J lost 1 base, and 6 bases stayed unmatched. Germline values: CDR1 KGHSH, CDR2 LQKENI. The CDR3 here is CASSPDRAGTDTQYF. The CDR3 nucleotides read TGTGCCAGCTCCCCGGACAGGGCTGGCACAGATACGCAGTATTTT.

The chain recombines TRBV15 with TRBJ2-3; 7 nucleotides line up with TRBD1. This CDR3 is built from 14 residues. CDR1 and CDR2 (germline): LNHNV, YYDKDF (reference sequence). V lost 8 bases and J lost 1; bases outside the gene matches: 6. DNA of the CDR3: TGTGCCACCGTCCGGGACAGAGGCACAGATACGCAGTATTTT. It is translated as CATVRDRGTDTQYF.

This clone appeared a single time. The V call is TRBV11-2, the J call TRBJ1-2; tentative D call: TRBD1 (6 bases). The length of the CDR3 is 12 residues. The V and J ends lost 2 bases and 7 bases respectively, with 8 bases between them. Germline V gene sequence: CDR1 SGHAT, CDR2 FQNNGV. In nucleotides, the CDR3 is TGTGCCAGCAGCTTAAACAGGGCTGGCTACACCTTC. This gives the protein CASSLNRAGYTF.

The chain employs TRBV4-1 and TRBJ1-1; D ambiguous. Germline V gives CDR1 MGHRA, CDR2 YSYEKL. V was pared by 1 base and J by 4 bases, with 13 bases between. The CDR3 contains 15 residues. The CDR3 here is CASSQGGIGSTEAFF. The CDR3 DNA sequence: TGCGCCAGCAGCCAAGGAGGAATAGGGAGCACTGAAGCTTTCTTT.

This clone appeared a few times. CDR3 region: CASSSDRAREQYF. In nucleotides, the CDR3 is TGTGCCAGCAGCTCGGACAGGGCTCGCGAGCAGTACTTC. This rearrangement joins TRBV7-2 to TRBJ2-7; 8 nucleotides agree with TRBD1. This CDR3 region has 13 residues. Germline trimming cut 4 bases from V and 6 bases from J; bases unmatched to any gene: 5. The germline gives CDR1 SGHTA, CDR2 FQGNSA. Full variable domain (remainder filled in from reference TRBV7-2 and TRBJ2-7): GAGVSQSPSNKVTEKGKDVELRCDPISGHTALYWYRQSLGQGLEFLIYFQGNSAPDKSGLPSDRFSAERTGGSVSTLTIQRTQQEDSAVYLCASSSDRAREQYFGPGTRLTVT.

V gene TRBV7-6 combines with J gene TRBJ2-5, with 8 bases lining up with TRBD2. Germline-derived CDR1 and CDR2 are SGHVS and FNYEAQ. Trimming removed 3 bases from V and 0 bases from J; junction bases left unmatched: 9. The CDR3 has 17 amino acids. The CDR3 reads CASSFLPTGGNQETQYF. CDR3 in DNA: TGTGCCAGCAGCTTCCTCCCGACGGGGGGGAACCAAGAGACCCAGTACTTC.

The chain is built from TRBV6-6 and TRBJ1-4, with 8 bases lining up with TRBD1. V was pared by 6 bases and J by 5 bases, with 2 bases of the junction left unmatched. CDR1 and CDR2 (germline): MNHNY, SVGAGI (reference sequence). This CDR3 is built from 13 residues. CDR3 residues: CASSGQGNEKLFF. The CDR3 region has the DNA TGTGCCAGCAGCGGACAGGGAAATGAAAAACTGTTTTTT.

The chain has TRBV27 and TRBJ2-7, with D maybe TRBD2 (5 bases). Germline CDR1 reads MNHEY; CDR2 reads SMNVEV (reference sequence). This CDR3 has 14 residues. Trimming removed 5 bases from V and 1 base from J, with 12 bases in between. The CDR3 nucleotides read TGTGCCAGCAGTCCATTTAGGGAGTCCTACGAGCAGTACTTC. Translated: CASSPFRESYEQYF.

The V gene is TRBV2, the J gene TRBJ2-3; 9 nucleotides match TRBD2. The CDR3 runs 17 residues. CDR1 and CDR2 from the germline V gene are SNHLY and FYNNEI. V was pared by 4 bases and J by 0 bases, with 8 bases of the junction left unmatched. In nucleotides, the CDR3 is TGTGCCAGCAGTGGGACTAGCGTAATCCTGAGCACAGATACGCAGTATTTT. Protein: CASSGTSVILSTDTQYF.

The chain carries TRBV5-6 and TRBJ2-1; 8 bases fit TRBD2. V lost 4 bases to trimming and J lost 6 bases; unmatched junction nucleotides: 12. The CDR3 totals 16 residues. Germline V gene lookup returns CDR1 SGHDT and CDR2 YYEEEE. The DNA of the CDR3 is TGTGCCAGCAGCCCGAACTTCGGGAGGGCCGTCAATGAGCAGTTCTTC. Protein sequence: CASSPNFGRAVNEQFF.